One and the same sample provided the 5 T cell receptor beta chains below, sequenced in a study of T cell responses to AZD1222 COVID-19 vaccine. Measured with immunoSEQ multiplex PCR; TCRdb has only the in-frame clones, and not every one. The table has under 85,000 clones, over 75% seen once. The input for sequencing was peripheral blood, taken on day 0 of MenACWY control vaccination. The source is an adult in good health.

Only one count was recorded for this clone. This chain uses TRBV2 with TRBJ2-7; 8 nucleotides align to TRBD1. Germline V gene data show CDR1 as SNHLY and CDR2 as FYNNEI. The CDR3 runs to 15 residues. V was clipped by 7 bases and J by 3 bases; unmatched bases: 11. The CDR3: CASTKPRQGHYEQYF. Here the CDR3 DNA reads TGTGCCAGCACCAAGCCTAGACAGGGGCACTACGAGCAGTACTTC.

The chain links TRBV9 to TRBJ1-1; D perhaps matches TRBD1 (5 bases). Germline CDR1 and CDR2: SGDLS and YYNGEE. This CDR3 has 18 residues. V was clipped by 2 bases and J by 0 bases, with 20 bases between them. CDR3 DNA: TGTGCCAGCAGCGTCTTAAAAACAGGACGAGTTATGAACACTGAAGCTTTCTTT. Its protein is CASSVLKTGRVMNTEAFF.

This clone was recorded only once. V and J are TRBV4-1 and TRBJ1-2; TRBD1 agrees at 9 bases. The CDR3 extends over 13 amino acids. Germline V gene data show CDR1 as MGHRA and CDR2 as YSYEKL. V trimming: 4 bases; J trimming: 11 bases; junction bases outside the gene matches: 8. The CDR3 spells CASSLLGQGKYTF. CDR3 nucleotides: TGCGCCAGCAGCCTACTCGGACAGGGGAAATACACCTTC.

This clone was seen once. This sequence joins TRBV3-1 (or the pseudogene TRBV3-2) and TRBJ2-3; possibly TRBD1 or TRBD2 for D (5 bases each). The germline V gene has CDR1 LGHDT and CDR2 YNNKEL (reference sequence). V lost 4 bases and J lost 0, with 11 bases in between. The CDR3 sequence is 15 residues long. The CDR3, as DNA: TGTGCCAGCAGCCGGACAAGGACTAGCACAGATACGCAGTATTTT. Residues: CASSRTRTSTDTQYF.

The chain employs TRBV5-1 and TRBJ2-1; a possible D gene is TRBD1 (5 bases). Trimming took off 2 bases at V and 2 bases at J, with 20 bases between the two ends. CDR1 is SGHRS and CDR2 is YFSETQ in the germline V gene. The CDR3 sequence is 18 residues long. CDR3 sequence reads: CASSFSYGGETAYNEQFF. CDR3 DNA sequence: TGCGCCAGCAGCTTTTCTTATGGCGGCGAGACAGCCTACAATGAGCAGTTCTTC.